This T cell receptor (beta chain) appears in the sequencing data of a study of OX40 agonist ivuxolimab in advanced cancers. Produced via immunoSEQ multiplex PCR; TCRdb's table is partial and in-frame only. This table holds about 25,000 clones, over 80% found once. The source material was CD4+ or CD8+ T cells sorted from blood, sampled in a trial of the OX40 agonist ivuxolimab. The receptor comes from an adult with an advanced solid tumor such as melanoma, head and neck, liver or kidney cancer.

In DNA, the CDR3 is TGTGCCAGCAGTTTATTACCGGGAGGGGCAGAGACCCAGTACTTC. It codes for CASSLLPGGAETQYF. The chain carries TRBV28 and TRBJ2-5; 8 nucleotides line up with TRBD2. Losses at the gene ends were 1 base for V and 4 bases for J; bases not matched to a gene: 5. The CDR3 extends over 15 amino acids. CDR1 MDHEN and CDR2 SYDVKM come from the germline V gene.